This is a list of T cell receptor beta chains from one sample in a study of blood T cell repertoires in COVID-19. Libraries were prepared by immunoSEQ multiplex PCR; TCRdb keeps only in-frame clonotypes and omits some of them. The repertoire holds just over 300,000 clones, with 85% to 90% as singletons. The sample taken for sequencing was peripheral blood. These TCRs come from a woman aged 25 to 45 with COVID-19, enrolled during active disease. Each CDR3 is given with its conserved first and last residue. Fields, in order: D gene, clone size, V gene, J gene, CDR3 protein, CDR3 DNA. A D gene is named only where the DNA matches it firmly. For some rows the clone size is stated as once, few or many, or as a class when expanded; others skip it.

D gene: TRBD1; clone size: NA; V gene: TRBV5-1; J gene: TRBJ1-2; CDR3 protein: CASSPDGQGNYGYTF; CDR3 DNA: TGCGCCAGCAGCCCCGATGGACAGGGAAACTATGGCTACACCTTC
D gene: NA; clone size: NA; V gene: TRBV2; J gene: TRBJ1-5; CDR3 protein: CASRDTGLSQPQHF; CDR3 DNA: TGTGCCAGCAGAGATACAGGGTTAAGTCAGCCCCAGCATTTT
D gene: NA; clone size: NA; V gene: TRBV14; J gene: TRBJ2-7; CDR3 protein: CASSQTGDGYEQYF; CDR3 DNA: TGTGCCAGCAGCCAGACCGGAGACGGTTACGAGCAGTACTTC
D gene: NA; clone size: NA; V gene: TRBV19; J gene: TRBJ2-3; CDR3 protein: CASSIDTAVDTQYF; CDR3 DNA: TGTGCCAGTAGTATAGATACAGCGGTCGATACGCAGTATTTT
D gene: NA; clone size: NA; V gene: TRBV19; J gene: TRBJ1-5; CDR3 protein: CAFRNRSNQPQHF; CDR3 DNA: TGTGCCTTCAGGAATCGGAGCAATCAGCCCCAGCATTTT
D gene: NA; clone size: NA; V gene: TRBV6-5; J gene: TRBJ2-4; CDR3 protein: CASSRTTKNIQYF; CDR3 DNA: TGTGCCAGCAGCCGGACAACCAAAAACATTCAGTACTTC
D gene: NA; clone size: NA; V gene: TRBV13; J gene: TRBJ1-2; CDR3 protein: CASSSIQGRDTF; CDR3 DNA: TGTGCCAGCAGCTCAATTCAGGGTAGAGACACCTTC
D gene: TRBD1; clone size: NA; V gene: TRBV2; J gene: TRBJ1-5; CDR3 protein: CASSGRGSNQPQHF; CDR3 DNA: TGTGCCAGCAGTGGCAGGGGGAGCAATCAGCCCCAGCATTTT
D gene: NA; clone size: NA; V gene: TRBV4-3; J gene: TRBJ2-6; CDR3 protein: CASSQDKTYAGSGANVLTF; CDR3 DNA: TGCGCCAGCAGCCAAGATAAGACGTACGCGGGGTCTGGGGCCAACGTCCTGACTTTC
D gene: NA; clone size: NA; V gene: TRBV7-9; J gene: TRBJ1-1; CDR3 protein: CASSSQTGSAEAFF; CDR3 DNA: TGTGCCAGCAGCTCGCAGACAGGTAGCGCTGAAGCTTTCTTT
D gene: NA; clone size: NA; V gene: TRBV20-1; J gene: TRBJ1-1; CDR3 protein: CSASWAAGVEAFF; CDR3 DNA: TGCAGTGCTAGTTGGGCGGCGGGGGTAGAAGCTTTCTTT
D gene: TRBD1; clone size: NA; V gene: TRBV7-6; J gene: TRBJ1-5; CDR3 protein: CASSLSPPGTGIQPQHF; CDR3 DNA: TGTGCCAGCAGCCTCTCCCCTCCCGGGACAGGGATTCAGCCCCAGCATTTT
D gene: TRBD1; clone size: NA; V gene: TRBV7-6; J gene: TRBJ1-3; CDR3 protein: CASSRQGAGNTIYF; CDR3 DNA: TGTGCCAGCAGCCGACAGGGGGCTGGAAACACCATATATTTT
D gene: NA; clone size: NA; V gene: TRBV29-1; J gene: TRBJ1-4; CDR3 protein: CSVEVPGEKLFF; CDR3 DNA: TGCAGCGTTGAAGTTCCCGGTGAAAAACTGTTTTTT
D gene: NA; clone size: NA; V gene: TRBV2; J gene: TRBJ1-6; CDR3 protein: CASKGEGSPLHF; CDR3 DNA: TGTGCCAGCAAAGGGGAGGGTTCACCCCTCCACTTT
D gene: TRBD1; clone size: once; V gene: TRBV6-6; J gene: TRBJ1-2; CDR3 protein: CASGTGLNYGYTF; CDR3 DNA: TGTGCCAGCGGGACAGGCCTTAACTATGGCTACACCTTC
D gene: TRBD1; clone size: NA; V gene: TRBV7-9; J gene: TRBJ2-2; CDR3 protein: CASSLTGVVGELFF; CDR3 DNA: TGTGCCAGCAGCTTAACAGGGGTTGTCGGGGAGCTGTTTTTT
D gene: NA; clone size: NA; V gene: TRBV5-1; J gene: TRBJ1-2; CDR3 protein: CASSSGQPYGYTF; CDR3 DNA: TGCGCCAGCAGCTCGGGACAACCCTATGGCTACACCTTC
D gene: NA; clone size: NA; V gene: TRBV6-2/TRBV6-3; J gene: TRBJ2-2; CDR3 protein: CASSYSADYTGELFF; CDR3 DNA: TGTGCCAGCAGTTACTCGGCAGATTACACCGGGGAGCTGTTTTTT
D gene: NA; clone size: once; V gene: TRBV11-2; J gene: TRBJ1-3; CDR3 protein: CASSPSVDTIYF; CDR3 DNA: TGTGCCAGCAGTCCCTCTGTCGACACCATATATTTT
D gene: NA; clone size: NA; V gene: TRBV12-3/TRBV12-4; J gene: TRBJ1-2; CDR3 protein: CASSWQATYGYTF; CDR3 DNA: TGTGCCAGCAGTTGGCAGGCCACCTATGGCTACACCTTC
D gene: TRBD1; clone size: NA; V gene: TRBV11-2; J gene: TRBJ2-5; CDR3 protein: CASTPRAQGIETQYF; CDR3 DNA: TGTGCCAGCACCCCCCGCGCACAGGGGATAGAGACCCAGTACTTC
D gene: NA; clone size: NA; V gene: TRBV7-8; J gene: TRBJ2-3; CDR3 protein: CASTARSVTDTQYF; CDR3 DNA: TGTGCCAGCACGGCTAGGAGTGTCACAGATACGCAGTATTTT
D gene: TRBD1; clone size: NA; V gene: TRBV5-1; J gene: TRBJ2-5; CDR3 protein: CASSPDQGTGIRETQYF; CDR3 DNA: TGCGCCAGCAGCCCGGACCAGGGGACAGGGATTCGGGAGACCCAGTACTTC
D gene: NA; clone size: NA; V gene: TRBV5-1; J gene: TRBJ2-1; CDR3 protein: CASSLDPGAYNEQFF; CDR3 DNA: TGCGCCAGCAGCTTGGATCCAGGGGCCTACAATGAGCAGTTCTTC
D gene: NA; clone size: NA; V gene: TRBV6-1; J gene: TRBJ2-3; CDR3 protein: CASSEVRGQPPNGDTQYF; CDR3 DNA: TGTGCCAGCAGTGAAGTCCGAGGGCAACCCCCCAACGGGGATACGCAGTATTTT
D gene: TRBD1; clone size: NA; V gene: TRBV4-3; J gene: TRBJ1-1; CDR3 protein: CASSQARDSEAFF; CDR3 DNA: TGCGCCAGCAGCCAAGCCCGGGACAGTGAAGCTTTCTTT
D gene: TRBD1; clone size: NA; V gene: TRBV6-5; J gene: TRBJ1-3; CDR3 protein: CASSRRQGVLNTIYF; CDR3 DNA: TGTGCCAGCAGTCGCAGACAGGGGGTCTTAAACACCATATATTTT
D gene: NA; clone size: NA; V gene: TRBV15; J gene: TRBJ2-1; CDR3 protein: CATSRDRGSSYNEQFF; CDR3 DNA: TGTGCCACCAGCAGAGATAGAGGGAGCTCCTACAATGAGCAGTTCTTC
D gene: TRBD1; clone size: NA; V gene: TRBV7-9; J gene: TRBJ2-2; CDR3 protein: CASSLKDRPRGELFF; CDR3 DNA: TGTGCCAGCAGCTTAAAGGACAGGCCTAGGGGGGAGCTGTTTTTT
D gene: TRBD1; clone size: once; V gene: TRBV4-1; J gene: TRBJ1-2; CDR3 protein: CASSQRTGGDGYTF; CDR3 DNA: TGCGCCAGCAGCCAACGGACAGGGGGTGATGGCTACACCTTC
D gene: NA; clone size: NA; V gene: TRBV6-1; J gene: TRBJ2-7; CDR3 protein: CASSEASGYGSYEQYF; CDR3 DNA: TGTGCCAGCAGTGAAGCGTCAGGGTACGGCTCCTACGAGCAGTACTTC
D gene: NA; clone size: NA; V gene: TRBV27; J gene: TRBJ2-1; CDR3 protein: CASSPEWGGGNEQFF; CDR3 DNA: TGTGCCAGCAGCCCGGAGTGGGGGGGCGGGAATGAGCAGTTCTTC
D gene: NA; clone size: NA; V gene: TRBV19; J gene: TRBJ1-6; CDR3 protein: CASRITGVSYNSPLHF; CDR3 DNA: TGTGCCAGTCGAATAACAGGAGTCTCCTATAATTCACCCCTCCACTTT
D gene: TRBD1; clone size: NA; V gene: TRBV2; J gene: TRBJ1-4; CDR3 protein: CASKQGGQGNEKLFF; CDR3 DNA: TGTGCCAGCAAACAGGGGGGACAGGGGAATGAAAAACTGTTTTTT
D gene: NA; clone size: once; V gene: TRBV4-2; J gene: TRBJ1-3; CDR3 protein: CASSQVSGAGNTIYF; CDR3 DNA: TGTGCCAGCAGCCAAGTTTCAGGGGCTGGAAACACCATATATTTT
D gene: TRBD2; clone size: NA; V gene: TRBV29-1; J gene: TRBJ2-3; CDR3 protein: CSVKTGGRDTQYF; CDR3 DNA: TGCAGCGTAAAAACGGGGGGGAGAGATACGCAGTATTTT
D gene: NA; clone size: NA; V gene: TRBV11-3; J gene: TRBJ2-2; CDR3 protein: CASSPWAGSDAGELFF; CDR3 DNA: TGTGCCAGCAGTCCGTGGGCCGGATCGGATGCCGGGGAGCTGTTTTTT
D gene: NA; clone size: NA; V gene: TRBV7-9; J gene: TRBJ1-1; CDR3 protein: CASSLLETEAFF; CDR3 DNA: TGTGCCAGCAGCTTGTTGGAGACTGAAGCTTTCTTT
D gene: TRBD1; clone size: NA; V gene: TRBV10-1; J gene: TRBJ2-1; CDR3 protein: CASSPGQGGEQFF; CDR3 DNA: TGCGCCAGCAGCCCGGGACAGGGAGGAGAGCAGTTCTTC
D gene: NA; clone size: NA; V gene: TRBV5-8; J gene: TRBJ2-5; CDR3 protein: CASNTGGGLETQYF; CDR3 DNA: TGTGCCAGCAACACGGGCGGGGGCCTCGAGACCCAGTACTTC